The TCR beta chain under discussion was sequenced for a study of CD8+ T cells in alopecia areata. The wider study: Patients in the treated group were given tofacitinib by mouth, 5 to 10 mg twice a day.

Treatment here: oral pan-JAK inhibitor, 5-10 mg twice daily. Between the trimmed V and J ends, which lost 1 base and 0 bases, there was a span of 6 bases. CDR1 is MGHRA and CDR2 is YSYEKL in the germline V gene. This CDR3 is built from 14 residues. The authors extracted RNA and reverse transcribed it into cDNA as the sequencing template. TCRdb's table, derived via immunoSEQ multiplex PCR, lists solely in-frame clones and lacks some. The profile shows about 220,000 clones, 50% to 70% of them singletons. This clone was counted only a few times. This clonotype originated in a human donor with alopecia areata. J is TRBJ1-1 and V is TRBV4-1; unclear D gene. The sample in question was CD4+ T cells sorted from blood, obtained at week 4, from a patient treated with tofacitinib. The CDR3 region has the DNA TGCGCCAGCAGCCAAGGTCCCCTGAACACTGAAGCTTTCTTT. As protein: CASSQGPLNTEAFF.